Each of the 5 T cell receptor beta chains below was sequenced from the same sample in a study of spatial heterogeneity in lung cancer. The sample's time point: blood at routine non-recurrence follow-up after resection. TCRdb re-called the 5' RACE reads with MiXCR, one entry per CDR3 protein. This repertoire shows about 47,000 distinct CDR3 sequences, roughly 12% found once; its top ten account for under 35%. The source material was PBMCs, sampled at follow-up. The receptors were sampled from a male donor with early-stage non-small cell lung cancer.

The genes are TRBV20-1 and TRBJ2-3; 10 bases are a match to TRBD2. With V trimmed by 4 bases and J by 4 bases, 5 bases remained unmatched. The CDR3 covers 14 residues. Germline CDR1 is DFQATT and CDR2 is SNEGSKA (reference sequence). This chain's CDR3 is CSATLGLASDTQYF. CDR3 DNA sequence: TGCAGTGCTACTTTGGGACTAGCGTCAGATACGCAGTATTTT.

The V gene is TRBV20-1, the J gene TRBJ2-3; TRBD2 agrees at 13 bases. Germline V gene sequence: CDR1 DFQATT, CDR2 SNEGSKA (reference sequence). V was pared by 3 bases and J by 5 bases, with 5 bases of the junction left unmatched. This CDR3 has 15 residues. CDR3 in amino acids: CSASYGTSGEDTQYF. DNA for the CDR3: TGCAGTGCTAGTTACGGGACTAGCGGGGAAGATACGCAGTATTTT.

This clonotype was found a few times. The rearrangement links TRBV29-1 to TRBJ2-1; the D is unclear. The CDR3 is made up of 13 amino acids. CDR1 SQVTM and CDR2 ANQGSEA come from the germline V gene. With 0 bases removed from V and 5 bases from J, the gap between germline ends came to 8 bases. CDR3 protein: CSVEDDRNNEQFF. The CDR3 bases are TGCAGCGTTGAAGATGACCGGAACAATGAGCAGTTCTTC.

This clonotype showed up just a few times. The rearrangement links TRBV7-8 to TRBJ1-5; perhaps TRBD1 as D (5 bases). This CDR3 comprises 15 residues. The ends were cut back, 5 bases at V and 3 bases at J, with 14 bases in the middle. Germline loops: CDR1 SGHVS, CDR2 FQNEAQ. The CDR3 DNA reads as TGTGCCAGCAGCCTCCGAGAGGGGTTCAATCAGCCCCAGCATTTT. Translated: CASSLREGFNQPQHF.

This clonotype was counted a few times. The V call is TRBV24-1, the J call TRBJ2-3, with D possibly TRBD2 on 5 matching bases. The V gene lost 5 bases and the J gene lost 5 bases, with 10 bases spanning the gap. The V gene's germline CDR1 is KGHDR and CDR2 SFDVKD. The CDR3 totals 13 residues. The CDR3 here is CATSALEGDTQYF. The CDR3, as DNA: TGTGCCACCAGTGCACTCGAGGGAGATACGCAGTATTTT.